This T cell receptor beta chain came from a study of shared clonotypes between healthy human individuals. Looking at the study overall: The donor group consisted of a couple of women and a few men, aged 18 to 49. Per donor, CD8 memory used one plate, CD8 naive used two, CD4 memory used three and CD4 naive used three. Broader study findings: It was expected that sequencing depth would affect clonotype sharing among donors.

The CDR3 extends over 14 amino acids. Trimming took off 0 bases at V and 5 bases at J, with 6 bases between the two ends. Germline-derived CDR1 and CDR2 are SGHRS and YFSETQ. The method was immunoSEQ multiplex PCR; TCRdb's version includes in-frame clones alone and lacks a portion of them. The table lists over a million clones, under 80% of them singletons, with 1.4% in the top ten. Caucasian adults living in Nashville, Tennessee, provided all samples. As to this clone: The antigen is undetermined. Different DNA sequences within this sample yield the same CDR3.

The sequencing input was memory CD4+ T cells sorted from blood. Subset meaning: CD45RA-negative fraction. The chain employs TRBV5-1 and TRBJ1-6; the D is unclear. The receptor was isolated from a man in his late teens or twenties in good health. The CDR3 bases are TGCGCCAGCAGCTTGGGGCAAGATAATTCACCCCTCCACTTT. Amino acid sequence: CASSLGQDNSPLHF.